Included here is one T cell receptor (beta chain) sequence, with context. The target antigen is unknown. Adult donors, all healthy and HIV-negative, had no recent acute infections or vaccinations. This entry belongs to a study of shared clonotypes between healthy human individuals. Findings of the study overall: Non-shared clonotypes had lower generation probabilities than those shared by all four donors.

The assay used deep level. Several immunoSEQ plates held equal portions of the genomic DNA taken from each subset. This table comes from immunoSEQ multiplex PCR, and its TCRdb copy is limited to in-frame clones, with some not included. The table lists about 1.5 million clones, 95% to 99% of them singletons, with about 0.45% in the top ten. The CDR3 runs to 16 residues. V shed 2 bases, J shed 6 bases, and the junction held 5 bases outside the gene matches. In germline, CDR1 is SGHVS, CDR2 FQNEAQ. What was sequenced was naive CD4+ T cells sorted from blood. This sample's subset: CD45RA+ positively selected. This TCR derives from a man aged 25 to 40 in good health. The V gene is TRBV7-8, the J gene TRBJ2-1, with 12 bases fitting TRBD2. The CDR3 coding sequence is TGTGCCAGCAGCTTAATTCTAGCGGGAGGGTTCAATGAGCAGTTCTTC. The encoded protein is CASSLILAGGFNEQFF.